This T cell receptor (beta chain) comes out of a study of blood T cells in healthy people across ages. Study results and limitations: Because sorting was not performed, PBMCs prevented conclusive naive versus antigen-experienced comparison. Calculation of diversity from one million T cells yielded estimates considered to be underestimates.

In terms of origin and age, donors were healthy Caucasian individuals from Russia aged roughly 6 to 95. Total RNA, at least 6 micrograms per sample, came from PBMCs. As to this clonotype: Its target is unknown.

Together with a sample-barcoded 5' primer, a J-beta primer mix was included in a second PCR lasting roughly 6 to 12 cycles. Each CDR3 protein is one row after TCRdb ran MiXCR on the 5' RACE reads. The sample carries about 640,000 distinct CDR3 sequences, 58% recorded once. The CDR3 contains 16 residues. The J segment lost 7 bases and the V segment lost 0 bases, leaving 4 bases of the junction unmatched. Germline lookup yields CDR1 MGHRA and CDR2 YSYEKL. The genes are TRBV4-1 and TRBJ2-4, with 12 bases that match TRBD1. The TCR originated in a man in his 60s in good health. The sample comprised blood. For the CDR3, the DNA is TGCGCCAGCAGCCAAGACGCGGGACAGGGGGCCAACATTCAGTACTTC. As protein: CASSQDAGQGANIQYF.